The sequence of this T cell receptor (beta chain) was determined in a study of blood T cell repertoires in COVID-19. The count of this clone is one. Germline CDR1 is SNHLY and CDR2 is FYNNEI. The CDR3 is 21 amino acids. V was pared by 1 base and J by 3 bases, with 17 bases of the junction left unmatched. All enrollees were roughly 18 to 89 years old and from roughly 26 US areas. Per the original data handling: Amplification from reference gene primers served as the basis for estimated nucleated cell counts. Clones were read by immunoSEQ multiplex PCR, and TCRdb kept only the in-frame ones, dropping some. V and J calls and clone size follow that table, whereas D and trimming were derived from the DNA. The sample carries approximately 220,000 clones, about 83% recorded once.

V usage is TRBV2 and J usage is TRBJ2-1, with 11 positions matching TRBD2. The receptor was derived from a woman aged 40 to 50 who had been exposed to COVID-19. The sample consisted of PBMCs or T cells enriched from blood (not recorded which). CDR3 DNA sequence: TGTGCCAGCAGTGAAGACATCGCTCATAACCTAGCGGGGGGACTCTACAATGAGCAGTTCTTC. Translated: CASSEDIAHNLAGGLYNEQFF.